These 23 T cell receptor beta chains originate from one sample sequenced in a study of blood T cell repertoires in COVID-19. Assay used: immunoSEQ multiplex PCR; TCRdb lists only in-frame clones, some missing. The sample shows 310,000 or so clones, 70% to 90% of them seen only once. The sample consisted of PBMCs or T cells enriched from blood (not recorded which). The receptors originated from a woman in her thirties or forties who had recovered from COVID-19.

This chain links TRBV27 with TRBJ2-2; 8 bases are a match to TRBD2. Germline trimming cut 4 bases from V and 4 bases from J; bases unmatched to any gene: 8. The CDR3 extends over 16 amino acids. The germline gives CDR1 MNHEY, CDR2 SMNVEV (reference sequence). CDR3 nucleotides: TGTGCCAGCAGTTCCATCGGACTAGCAGGCACCGGGGAGCTGTTTTTT. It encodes CASSSIGLAGTGELFF.

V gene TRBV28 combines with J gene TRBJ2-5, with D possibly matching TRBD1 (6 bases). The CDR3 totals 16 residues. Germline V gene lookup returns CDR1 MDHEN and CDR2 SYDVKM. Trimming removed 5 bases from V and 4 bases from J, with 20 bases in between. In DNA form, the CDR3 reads TGTGCCAGCAGTCCCGGCGGACAGTGGTCCCCAGAGACCCAGTACTTC. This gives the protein CASSPGGQWSPETQYF.

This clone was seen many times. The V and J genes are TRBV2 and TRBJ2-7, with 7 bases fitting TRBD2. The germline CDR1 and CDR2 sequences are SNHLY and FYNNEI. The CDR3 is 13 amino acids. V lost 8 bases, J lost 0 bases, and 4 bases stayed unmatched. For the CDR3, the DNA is TGTGCCAGCGGGGGGGTTTTCTCCTACGAGCAGTACTTC. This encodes CASGGVFSYEQYF.

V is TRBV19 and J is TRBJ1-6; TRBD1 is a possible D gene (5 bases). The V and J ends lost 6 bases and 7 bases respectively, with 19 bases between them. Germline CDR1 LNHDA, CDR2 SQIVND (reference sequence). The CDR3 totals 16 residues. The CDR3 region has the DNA TGTGCCAGTAGCCCAACGGGGGGAGTCAAAAATTCACCCCTCCACTTT. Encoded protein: CASSPTGGVKNSPLHF.

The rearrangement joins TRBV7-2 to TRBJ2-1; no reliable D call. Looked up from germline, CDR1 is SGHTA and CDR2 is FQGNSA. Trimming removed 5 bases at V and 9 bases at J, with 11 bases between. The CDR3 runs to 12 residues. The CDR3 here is CASSPTTGEQFF. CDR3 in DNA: TGTGCCAGCAGCCCTACGACGGGTGAGCAGTTCTTC.

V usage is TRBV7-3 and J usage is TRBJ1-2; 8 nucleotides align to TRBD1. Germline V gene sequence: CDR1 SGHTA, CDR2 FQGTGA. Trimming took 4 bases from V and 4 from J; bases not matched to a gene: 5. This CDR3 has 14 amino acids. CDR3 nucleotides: TGTGCCAGCAGCTCCCAACAGGGGGGCTATGGCTACACCTTC. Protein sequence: CASSSQQGGYGYTF.

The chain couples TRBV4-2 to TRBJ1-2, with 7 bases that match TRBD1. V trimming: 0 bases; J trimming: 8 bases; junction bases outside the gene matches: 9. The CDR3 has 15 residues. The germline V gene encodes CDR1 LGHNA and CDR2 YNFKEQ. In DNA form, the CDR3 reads TGTGCCAGCAGCCAAGACACAGGGGCTTTTAACGGCTACACCTTC. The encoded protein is CASSQDTGAFNGYTF.

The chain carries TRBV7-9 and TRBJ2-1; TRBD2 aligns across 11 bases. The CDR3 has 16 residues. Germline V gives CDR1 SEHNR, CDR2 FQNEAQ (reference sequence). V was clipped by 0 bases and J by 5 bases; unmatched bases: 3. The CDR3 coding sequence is TGTGCCAGCAGCTTAGCGACTAGCGGGATTCACAATGAGCAGTTCTTC. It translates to CASSLATSGIHNEQFF.

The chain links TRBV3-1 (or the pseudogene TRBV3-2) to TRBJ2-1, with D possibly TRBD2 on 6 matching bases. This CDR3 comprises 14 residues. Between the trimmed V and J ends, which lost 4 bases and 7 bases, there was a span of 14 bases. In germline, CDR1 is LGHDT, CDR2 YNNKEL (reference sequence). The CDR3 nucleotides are TGTGCCAGCAGCCTTGGGGGTGGGAGGAATGAGCAGTTCTTC. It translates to CASSLGGGRNEQFF.

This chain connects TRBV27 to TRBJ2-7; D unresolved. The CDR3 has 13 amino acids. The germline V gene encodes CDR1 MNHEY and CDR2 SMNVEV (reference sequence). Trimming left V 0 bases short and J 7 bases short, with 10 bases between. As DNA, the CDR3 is TGTGCCAGCAGTTTATCGATGTCTAGAGAGCAGTACTTC. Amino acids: CASSLSMSREQYF.

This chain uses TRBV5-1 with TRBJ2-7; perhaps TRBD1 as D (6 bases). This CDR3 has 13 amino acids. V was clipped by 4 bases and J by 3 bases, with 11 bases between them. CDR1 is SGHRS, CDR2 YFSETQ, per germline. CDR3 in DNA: TGCGCCAGCAGCCCCGGACAGAGCTACGAGCAGTACTTC. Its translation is CASSPGQSYEQYF.

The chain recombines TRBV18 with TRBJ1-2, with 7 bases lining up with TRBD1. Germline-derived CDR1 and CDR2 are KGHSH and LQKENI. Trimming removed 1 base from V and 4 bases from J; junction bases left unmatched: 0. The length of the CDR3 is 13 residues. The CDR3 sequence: CASSPQGAYGYTF. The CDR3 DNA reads TGTGCCAGCTCACCACAGGGGGCCTATGGCTACACCTTC.

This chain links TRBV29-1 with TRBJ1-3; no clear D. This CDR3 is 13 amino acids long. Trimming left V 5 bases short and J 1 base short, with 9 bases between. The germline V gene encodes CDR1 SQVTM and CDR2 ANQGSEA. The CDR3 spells CSVPGSSGNTIYF. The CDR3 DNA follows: TGCAGCGTTCCAGGTTCTTCTGGAAACACCATATATTTT. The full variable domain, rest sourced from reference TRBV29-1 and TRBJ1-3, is SAVISQKPSRDICQRGTSLTIQCQVDSQVTMMFWYRQQPGQSLTLIATANQGSEATYESGFVIDKFPISRPNLTFSTLTVSNMSPEDSSIYLCSVPGSSGNTIYFGEGSWLTVV.

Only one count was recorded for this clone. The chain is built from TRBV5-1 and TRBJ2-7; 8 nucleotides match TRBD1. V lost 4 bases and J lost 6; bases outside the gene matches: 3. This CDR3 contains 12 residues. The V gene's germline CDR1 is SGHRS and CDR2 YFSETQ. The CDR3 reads CASSQDRVEQYF. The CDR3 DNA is TGCGCCAGCAGCCAGGACAGGGTCGAGCAGTACTTC.

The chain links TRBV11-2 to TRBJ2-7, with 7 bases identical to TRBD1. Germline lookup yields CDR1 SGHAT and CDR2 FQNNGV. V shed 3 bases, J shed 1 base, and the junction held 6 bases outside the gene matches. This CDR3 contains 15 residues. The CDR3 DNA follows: TGTGCCAGCAGCTTCCTTAGACAGGGTTCCTACGAGCAGTACTTC. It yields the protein CASSFLRQGSYEQYF.

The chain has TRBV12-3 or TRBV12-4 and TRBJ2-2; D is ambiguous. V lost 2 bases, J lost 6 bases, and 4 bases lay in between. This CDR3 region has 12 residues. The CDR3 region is CASSLQAGELFF. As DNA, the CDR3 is TGTGCCAGCAGTTTACAGGCCGGGGAGCTGTTTTTT.

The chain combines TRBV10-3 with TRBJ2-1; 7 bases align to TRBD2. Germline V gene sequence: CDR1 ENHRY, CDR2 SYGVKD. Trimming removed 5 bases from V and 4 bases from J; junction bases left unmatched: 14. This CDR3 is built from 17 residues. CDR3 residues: CAISSGERDFPYNEQFF. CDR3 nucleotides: TGTGCCATCAGTTCGGGGGAGCGGGACTTTCCTTACAATGAGCAGTTCTTC.

The CDR3 DNA reads as TGTGCCAGCAGCATCCGACAGGGGAGTGGAAACACCATATATTTT. This gives the protein CASSIRQGSGNTIYF. The chain joins TRBV11-2 to TRBJ1-3; 8 nucleotides match TRBD1. This CDR3 region has 15 residues. Trimming at V came to 5 bases and at J to 3 bases, leaving 6 bases not matched to a gene. Germline lookup yields CDR1 SGHAT and CDR2 FQNNGV. The entire variable domain, with the rest obtained from reference TRBV11-2 and TRBJ1-3, is as follows: EAGVAQSPRYKIIEKRQSVAFWCNPISGHATLYWYQQILGQGPKLLIQFQNNGVVDDSQLPKDRFSAERLKGVDSTLKIQPAKLEDSAVYLCASSIRQGSGNTIYFGEGSWLTVV.

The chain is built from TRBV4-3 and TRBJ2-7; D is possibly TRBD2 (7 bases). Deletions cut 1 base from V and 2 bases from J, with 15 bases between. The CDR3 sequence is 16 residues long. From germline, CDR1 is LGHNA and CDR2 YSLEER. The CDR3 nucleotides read TGCGCCAGCAGCCAAGGGGAGGGGAGGACAGCCTACGAGCAGTACTTC. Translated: CASSQGEGRTAYEQYF.

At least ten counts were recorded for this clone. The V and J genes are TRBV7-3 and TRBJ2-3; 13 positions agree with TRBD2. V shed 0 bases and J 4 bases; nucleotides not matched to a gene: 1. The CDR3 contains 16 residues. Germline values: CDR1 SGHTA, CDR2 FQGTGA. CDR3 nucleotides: TGTGCCAGCAGCTTAACGGGACTAGCGGGATCAGATACGCAGTATTTT. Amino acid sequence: CASSLTGLAGSDTQYF.

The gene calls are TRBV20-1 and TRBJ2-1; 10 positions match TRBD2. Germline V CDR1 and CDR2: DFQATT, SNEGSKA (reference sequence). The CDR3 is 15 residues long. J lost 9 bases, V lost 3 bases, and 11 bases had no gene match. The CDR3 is CSASRGLAGDGEQFF. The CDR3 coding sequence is TGCAGTGCTAGTAGGGGGCTAGCGGGAGACGGTGAGCAGTTCTTC.

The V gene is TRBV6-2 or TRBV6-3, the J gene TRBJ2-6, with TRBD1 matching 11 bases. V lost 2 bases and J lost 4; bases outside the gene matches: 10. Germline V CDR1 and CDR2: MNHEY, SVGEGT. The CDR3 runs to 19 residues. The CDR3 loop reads CASSYAPRTGGAGANVLTF. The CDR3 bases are TGTGCCAGCAGTTACGCCCCACGGACAGGGGGCGCCGGGGCCAACGTCCTGACTTTC.

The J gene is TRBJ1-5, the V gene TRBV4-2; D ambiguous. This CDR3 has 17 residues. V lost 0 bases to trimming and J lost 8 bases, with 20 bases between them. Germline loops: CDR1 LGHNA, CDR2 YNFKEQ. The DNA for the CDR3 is TGTGCCAGCAGCCAAGATTCCGGAGCGGCCGCTGGGGAGCCCCAGCATTTT. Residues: CASSQDSGAAAGEPQHF.